Listed here are 32 T cell receptor beta chains from one sample, sequenced in a study of blood T cell repertoires in COVID-19. Measured with immunoSEQ multiplex PCR; TCRdb has only the in-frame clones, and not every one. The profile shows 200,000 to 300,000 clones, around 84% of them singletons. Sequencing was done on a sample of peripheral blood. The receptors originated from a woman in her 70s with active or convalescent COVID-19.

Turning to this clone: The same CDR3 also results from other DNA sequences found in this sample. V and J are TRBV29-1 and TRBJ1-2; 8 bases are a match to TRBD1. V was clipped by 6 bases and J by 4 bases; unmatched bases: 1. CDR3 size: 11 residues. Germline loops: CDR1 SQVTM, CDR2 ANQGSEA. This CDR3 reads CSVGTGYGYTF. The DNA of the CDR3 is TGCAGCGTCGGGACAGGCTATGGCTACACCTTC. Full variable domain (missing parts from reference TRBV29-1 and TRBJ1-2): SAVISQKPSRDICQRGTSLTIQCQVDSQVTMMFWYRQQPGQSLTLIATANQGSEATYESGFVIDKFPISRPNLTFSTLTVSNMSPEDSSIYLCSVGTGYGYTFGSGTRLTVV.

On this clone itself: The sample contains more than one DNA sequence encoding this CDR3. The J gene is TRBJ1-2, the V gene TRBV24-1; D remains ambiguous. The CDR3 is 14 residues long. Germline V gene data show CDR1 as KGHDR and CDR2 as SFDVKD. Trimming removed 1 base at V and 2 bases at J, with 7 bases between. The CDR3 DNA reads TGTGCCACCAGTGATTTTACGGGGAACTATGGCTACACCTTC. This encodes CATSDFTGNYGYTF.

The chain recombines TRBV7-2 with TRBJ2-6, with 8 bases aligning to TRBD1. V lost 2 bases to trimming and J lost 0 bases; unmatched junction nucleotides: 3. Germline CDR1 SGHTA, CDR2 FQGNSA. CDR3 size: 17 residues. This CDR3 is CASSLRTGISGANVLTF. CDR3 in DNA: TGTGCCAGCAGCTTACGGACAGGGATCTCTGGGGCCAACGTCCTGACTTTC.

The V call is TRBV24-1, the J call TRBJ1-5; no firm D call. Trimming removed 0 bases from V and 3 bases from J, with 20 bases in between. This CDR3 is built from 19 residues. Per germline, CDR1 KGHDR and CDR2 SFDVKD. CDR3 bases: TGTGCCACCAGTGATTTGCGAAATCCGGGATGTCGTGTCAATCAGCCCCAGCATTTT. This sequence encodes CATSDLRNPGCRVNQPQHF.

The chain employs TRBV5-1 and TRBJ1-2; TRBD1 matches at 8 bases. Germline V gene sequence: CDR1 SGHRS, CDR2 YFSETQ. This CDR3 spans 13 amino acids. The V gene end was trimmed by 4 bases and the J gene end by 7 bases; junction bases not matched to a gene: 6. CDR3 residues: CASSLGTGSGYTF. Written as DNA, the CDR3 is TGCGCCAGCAGCCTTGGGACAGGCAGTGGCTACACCTTC.

Points on this clone: This sample also contains other DNA sequences that code for the same CDR3. J is TRBJ1-1 and V is TRBV12-3 or TRBV12-4; 7 bases fit TRBD1. There are 13 residues in the CDR3. V shed 6 bases, J shed 3 bases, and the junction held 4 bases outside the gene matches. The CDR3 bases are TGTGCCAGCAGCCTTACAGGGGACACTGAAGCTTTCTTT. This encodes CASSLTGDTEAFF.

CDR3 bases: TGTGCCAGCAGTTCTACGGTTTCCCTCGGAGCTTTCTTT. Translation: CASSSTVSLGAFF. The gene calls are TRBV28 and TRBJ1-1, with D unclear. V shed 4 bases and J shed 10 bases, with 16 bases lying between them. The germline CDR1 and CDR2 sequences are MDHEN and SYDVKM. This CDR3 comprises 13 residues.

This chain connects TRBV7-8 to TRBJ1-5, with 7 bases lining up with TRBD1. From germline, CDR1 is SGHVS and CDR2 FQNEAQ. The CDR3 runs to 16 residues. Unmatched junction bases numbered 9, after V lost 6 bases and J lost 1 base. The CDR3 sequence: CASSLQGELSNQPQHF. The CDR3 DNA reads TGTGCCAGCAGTTTGCAGGGGGAACTAAGCAATCAGCCCCAGCATTTT.

The chain carries TRBV5-5 and TRBJ2-7, with a tentative D call TRBD1 (6 bases). Between the trimmed V and J ends, which lost 0 bases and 4 bases, there was a span of 11 bases. The CDR3 extends over 14 amino acids. Germline V gene sequence: CDR1 SGHKS, CDR2 YYEKEE (reference sequence). The CDR3 DNA reads TGTGCCAGCAGCTTGGCCCCAGGGGTATACGAGCAGTACTTC. Protein product: CASSLAPGVYEQYF.

The genes are TRBV6-6 and TRBJ1-2, with TRBD1 as a possible D gene (6 bases). Trimming cost V 5 bases and J 4 bases, with 20 bases left between them. The CDR3 consists of 16 residues. CDR1 and CDR2 from the germline V gene are MNHNY and SVGAGI (reference sequence). The CDR3 DNA is TGTGCCAGCAGTCCGCGTATGCAGGGGCCCCCCTATGGCTACACCTTC. Translated, it gives CASSPRMQGPPYGYTF.

This rearrangement joins TRBV24-1 to TRBJ2-6, with 8 bases that match TRBD1. Germline V gene lookup returns CDR1 KGHDR and CDR2 SFDVKD. The CDR3 sequence is 13 residues long. Trimming took 9 bases from V and 7 from J; bases not matched to a gene: 4. CDR3 in amino acids: CATRQGAANVLTF. CDR3 sequence (DNA): TGTGCCACCCGGCAGGGGGCTGCCAACGTCCTGACTTTC.

The rearrangement joins TRBV12-3 or TRBV12-4 to TRBJ2-7; TRBD2 matches 9 bases. The CDR3 spans 13 residues. V was pared by 8 bases and J by 3 bases, with 5 bases of the junction left unmatched. The CDR3, as DNA: TGTGCCAGCGGTAGCGGGGGTCACTACGAGCAGTACTTC. It translates to CASGSGGHYEQYF.

This clone has only one observation. This chain's CDR3 is CASSLGLAGGINEQFF. Here the CDR3 DNA reads TGTGCCAGCAGCTTAGGTCTGGCAGGGGGGATCAATGAGCAGTTCTTC. The J gene is TRBJ2-1, the V gene TRBV7-9, with D possibly matching TRBD1 (7 bases). CDR1 is SEHNR and CDR2 is FQNEAQ in the germline V gene (reference sequence). V lost 1 base and J lost 6, with 16 bases in between. The CDR3 is made up of 16 amino acids.

The chain employs TRBV11-2 and TRBJ1-5, with TRBD1 matching over 7 bases. CDR1 is SGHAT and CDR2 is FQNNGV in the germline V gene. V lost 5 bases to trimming and J lost 7 bases; unmatched junction nucleotides: 8. The CDR3 totals 14 residues. Here the CDR3 reads CASSAKGAGQPQHF. The CDR3 DNA sequence: TGTGCCAGCAGCGCGAAGGGGGCTGGACAGCCCCAGCATTTT.

The chain recombines TRBV24-1 with TRBJ2-5; D possibly corresponds to TRBD1 (6 bases). Trimming shortened V by 0 bases and J by 2 bases, and 6 bases separated the two germline ends. There are 14 residues in the CDR3. Germline V CDR1 and CDR2: KGHDR, SFDVKD. The CDR3, as DNA: TGTGCCACCAGTGATTTGCAGGGGCAAGAGACCCAGTACTTC. It yields the protein CATSDLQGQETQYF.

The rearrangement joins TRBV7-9 to TRBJ1-1; D ambiguous. Trimming took off 8 bases at V and 5 bases at J, with 12 bases between the two ends. The CDR3 has 12 amino acids. From germline, CDR1 is SEHNR and CDR2 FQNEAQ (reference sequence). This chain's CDR3 is CASGPGGTEAFF. In DNA, the CDR3 is TGTGCCAGCGGACCTGGAGGGACTGAAGCTTTCTTT.

This chain connects TRBV27 to TRBJ1-2, with 8 bases aligning to TRBD1. The CDR3 covers 17 residues. The V segment lost 5 bases and the J segment 3 bases; nucleotides outside the gene matches: 14. Looked up from germline, CDR1 is MNHEY and CDR2 is SMNVEV (reference sequence). The CDR3 region is CASSRQGAFMEDYGYTF. The CDR3 DNA reads as TGTGCCAGCAGTCGTCAGGGGGCCTTTATGGAGGACTATGGCTACACCTTC.

The genes are TRBV29-1 and TRBJ2-5; TRBD2 agrees at 7 bases. The germline CDR1 and CDR2 sequences are SQVTM and ANQGSEA. J gave up 5 bases and V 4 bases, and 7 bases lay outside the gene matches. CDR3 length equals 13 residues. CDR3: CSVGGGRSETQYF. CDR3 bases: TGCAGCGTTGGGGGGGGTAGGTCGGAGACCCAGTACTTC.

The genes are TRBV7-9 and TRBJ1-1; the match to TRBD1 covers 8 bases. The CDR3 loop spans 17 amino acids. The ends lost 5 bases at V and 1 base at J; junction bases unmatched: 12. From germline, CDR1 is SEHNR and CDR2 FQNEAQ (reference sequence). DNA of the CDR3: TGTGCCAGCAGCCCCCGACAGGGGAACACGGGGAACACTGAAGCTTTCTTT. As protein: CASSPRQGNTGNTEAFF.

V is TRBV5-4 and J is TRBJ2-5; D not resolved. This CDR3 comprises 14 residues. Deletions cut 4 bases from V and 3 bases from J, with 13 bases between. Looked up from germline, CDR1 is SGHNT and CDR2 is YYREEE (reference sequence). The chain's CDR3 is CASSPPSVKETQYF. For the CDR3, the DNA is TGTGCCAGCAGCCCCCCGTCGGTCAAAGAGACCCAGTACTTC.

The CDR3 sequence is CASLAADRGAFF. The CDR3 DNA follows: TGTGCCAGCTTAGCAGCAGACAGGGGGGCTTTCTTT. V and J are TRBV12-3 or TRBV12-4 and TRBJ1-1; 9 bases line up with TRBD1. V lost 8 bases, J lost 11 bases, and 9 bases stayed unmatched. The CDR3 runs to 12 residues.

This chain uses TRBV11-2 with TRBJ1-2, with 10 positions matching TRBD1. The germline gives CDR1 SGHAT, CDR2 FQNNGV. CDR3 length: 13 amino acids. With 6 bases clipped from V and 7 bases from J, the junction kept 5 bases outside the gene matches. The CDR3 DNA is TGTGCCAGCAGACCCGGGACAGGGGTTGGCTACACCTTC. Translated: CASRPGTGVGYTF.

As for this clone: Other nucleotide sequences in the sample specify the same CDR3. The chain uses TRBV2 and TRBJ2-7; 10 bases are a match to TRBD1. V shed 5 bases, J shed 2 bases, and the junction held 6 bases outside the gene matches. The CDR3 loop spans 15 amino acids. Germline CDR1 is SNHLY and CDR2 is FYNNEI. Here the CDR3 reads CASSIPGQGPYEQYF. In DNA form, the CDR3 reads TGTGCCAGCAGTATCCCGGGACAGGGGCCCTACGAGCAGTACTTC.

The chain combines TRBV6-2 or TRBV6-3 with TRBJ1-5; the D gene is possibly TRBD1 (6 bases). The CDR3 is made up of 14 amino acids. Trimming took off 0 bases at V and 7 bases at J, with 10 bases between the two ends. The germline CDR1 and CDR2 sequences are MNHEY and SVGEGT. This CDR3 is CASSYSNGGQPQHF. Written as DNA, the CDR3 is TGTGCCAGCAGTTACTCGAATGGGGGCCAGCCCCAGCATTTT.

The rearrangement joins TRBV2 to TRBJ2-5; a weak D match, TRBD2 (6 bases). The length of the CDR3 is 14 residues. V lost 8 bases and J 0 bases, leaving 13 bases between the germline ends. Germline loops: CDR1 SNHLY, CDR2 FYNNEI. The CDR3 nucleotides are TGTGCCAGCGGAGGCGGGAACGACCAAGAGACCCAGTACTTC. This codes for CASGGGNDQETQYF. The full variable domain, its missing parts supplied by reference TRBV2 and TRBJ2-5, is EPEVTQTPSHQVTQMGQEVILRCVPISNHLYFYWYRQILGQKVEFLVSFYNNEISEKSEIFDDQFSVERPDGSNFTLKIRSTKLEDSAMYFCASGGGNDQETQYFGPGTRLLVL.

The table lists this clone with a few counts. The chain uses TRBV19 and TRBJ1-1, with TRBD1 matching 7 bases. The CDR3 spans 13 residues. The germline CDR1 and CDR2 sequences are LNHDA and SQIVND (reference sequence). J was trimmed by 9 bases and V by 6 bases; bases with no gene match: 10. This chain's CDR3 is CASRGTEGQKAFF. The CDR3 nucleotides are TGTGCCAGTAGAGGAACGGAGGGACAGAAAGCTTTCTTT.

The J gene is TRBJ2-5, the V gene TRBV6-5, with a weak D call TRBD1 (5 bases). CDR3 length: 13 amino acids. Per the germline V gene, CDR1 is MNHEY and CDR2 is SVGAGI. V was pared by 6 bases and J by 2 bases, with 10 bases between. Here the CDR3 reads CASSGHPQETQYF. The CDR3 DNA follows: TGTGCCAGCAGCGGACACCCTCAAGAGACCCAGTACTTC.

The rearrangement uses TRBV7-8 and TRBJ1-2; TRBD1 agrees at 7 bases. Trimming removed 5 bases from V and 8 bases from J; junction bases left unmatched: 14. This CDR3 region has 15 residues. Germline V gene sequence: CDR1 SGHVS, CDR2 FQNEAQ. The chain's CDR3 is CASSPWGTEGSGYTF. The CDR3 nucleotides are TGTGCCAGCAGCCCGTGGGGGACAGAAGGTTCGGGCTACACCTTC.

In this sample, this clone turned up once. The gene calls are TRBV7-9 and TRBJ1-4; D call uncertain. V lost 8 bases and J lost 2, with 12 bases in between. The length of the CDR3 is 14 residues. The germline gives CDR1 SEHNR, CDR2 FQNEAQ (reference sequence). The CDR3 protein is CASLPGITNEKLFF. For the CDR3, the DNA is TGTGCCAGCCTGCCCGGGATCACTAATGAAAAACTGTTTTTT.

The J gene is TRBJ2-5, the V gene TRBV4-3, with D uncertain. The CDR3 extends over 15 amino acids. From germline, CDR1 is LGHNA and CDR2 YSLEER. With 0 bases removed from V and 7 bases from J, the gap between germline ends came to 15 bases. CDR3 nucleotide sequence: TGCGCCAGCAGCCAAGATTCTATAAGAACGGGGACCCAGTACTTC. Its protein product is CASSQDSIRTGTQYF.

V gene TRBV9 combines with J gene TRBJ2-7; 8 bases map to TRBD2. CDR3 size: 16 residues. Germline lookup yields CDR1 SGDLS and CDR2 YYNGEE. J lost 5 bases, V lost 0 bases, and 10 bases had no gene match. The CDR3 region has the DNA TGTGCCAGCAGCGTAGGGGCTCGGACTAGCCCCGACGAGCAGTACTTC. This encodes CASSVGARTSPDEQYF.

V is TRBV7-2 and J is TRBJ2-3; 12 positions match TRBD2. Germline CDR1 SGHTA, CDR2 FQGNSA. The CDR3 is 19 residues long. Trimming at V came to 0 bases and at J to 2 bases, leaving 9 bases not matched to a gene. CDR3 nucleotides: TGTGCCAGCAGCTTAGCCAGGACTAGCGGGGCGACGACCACAGATACGCAGTATTTT. Translated, it gives CASSLARTSGATTTDTQYF.